These 23 T cell receptor beta chains were sequenced from one sample in a study of response to subunit inactivated influenza vaccine. TCRdb reprocessed the RT-PCR reads with MiXCR, giving one entry per CDR3 protein. Of some 500,000 distinct CDR3 sequences in the sample, more than 15% are singletons; the top ten hold roughly 3.1%. The sample in question was CD4+ T cells sorted from PBMCs, obtained about 23 months after vaccination. The receptors here all came from a man between 50 and 69 years old who received an inactivated influenza vaccine.

The count of this clonotype is one. The V call is TRBV20-1, the J call TRBJ2-7; TRBD2 matches 9 bases. The germline gives CDR1 DFQATT, CDR2 SNEGSKA (reference sequence). V dropped 3 bases and J dropped 2; count of bases not matched to a gene: 8. The CDR3 is 15 residues long. Here the CDR3 DNA reads TGCAGTGCTAGCCCTACTAGCGGGTCCCCCTACGAGCAGTACTTC. Translation gives CSASPTSGSPYEQYF.

The V call is TRBV20-1, the J call TRBJ2-3, with 11 bases that match TRBD2. The CDR3 has 16 residues. J lost 2 bases, V lost 6 bases, and 10 bases had no gene match. Germline V gene data show CDR1 as DFQATT and CDR2 as SNEGSKA (reference sequence). The DNA for the CDR3 is TGCAGTGCCACCCCATTAGCGGGAGGGAACACAGATACGCAGTATTTT. Protein: CSATPLAGGNTDTQYF.

The V gene is TRBV7-2, the J gene TRBJ1-5; D gene unclear. Looked up from germline, CDR1 is SGHTA and CDR2 is FQGNSA. The V and J ends lost 0 bases and 0 bases respectively, with 6 bases between them. There are 15 residues in the CDR3. CDR3 coding DNA: TGTGCCAGCAGCTTAGCCCAGAATAGCAATCAGCCCCAGCATTTT. It specifies CASSLAQNSNQPQHF.

The sample holds a few counts of this clonotype. J is TRBJ1-2 and V is TRBV12-3 or TRBV12-4; 7 nucleotides agree with TRBD1. This CDR3 region has 14 residues. Losses at the gene ends were 6 bases for V and 5 bases for J; bases not matched to a gene: 9. The CDR3: CASSSQGDRYGYTF. The CDR3 nucleotides read TGTGCCAGCAGCTCGCAGGGGGATAGGTATGGCTACACCTTC.

The chain joins TRBV10-3 to TRBJ2-3, with a weak D call TRBD2 (7 bases). Germline values: CDR1 ENHRY, CDR2 SYGVKD. Trimming stripped 5 bases from V and 10 bases from J, with 10 bases between. The CDR3 runs 11 residues. This CDR3 reads CAISPGGAQYF. The CDR3 nucleotides are TGTGCCATCAGTCCGGGGGGCGCGCAGTATTTT.

This clonotype was counted a few times. V gene TRBV12-3 or TRBV12-4 combines with J gene TRBJ2-7; D may match TRBD1 or TRBD2 (5 bases each). Deletions cut 4 bases from V and 2 bases from J, with 12 bases between. The CDR3 consists of 14 residues. CDR3 in DNA: TGTGCCAGCAGTTACCGGGACGGAGCCTACGAGCAGTACTTC. This gives the protein CASSYRDGAYEQYF.

This clonotype was counted a few times. As DNA, the CDR3 is TGTGCCAGCAGGGAGGAGGGGGCAAGCAATTCACCCCTCCACTTT. Its translation: CASREEGASNSPLHF. The J gene is TRBJ1-6, the V gene TRBV6-1; TRBD1 agrees at 7 bases. This CDR3 is built from 15 residues. After removal of 6 bases from V and 7 bases from J, the junction contained 9 bases not matched to a gene. Germline assignment: CDR1 MNHNS and CDR2 SASEGT.

DNA for the CDR3: TGCAGTGCTCGCTCACCAACAGGGGGAGGCACCGGGGAGCTGTTTTTT. This gives the protein CSARSPTGGGTGELFF. The rearrangement links TRBV20-1 to TRBJ2-2, with 8 nucleotides matching TRBD1. Unmatched junction bases numbered 12, after V lost 5 bases and J lost 4 bases. The CDR3 spans 16 residues. CDR1 is DFQATT and CDR2 is SNEGSKA in the germline V gene (reference sequence).

This clonotype was seen a few times. The CDR3 DNA reads TGCGCCAGCAGCCGGGACATAACTAATGAAAAACTGTTTTTT. Protein: CASSRDITNEKLFF. This sequence joins TRBV4-1 and TRBJ1-4; a possible D gene is TRBD1 (6 bases). Trimming stripped 4 bases from V and 1 base from J, with 7 bases between. CDR3 length: 14 residues. Germline V gene sequence: CDR1 MGHRA, CDR2 YSYEKL.

The chain employs TRBV5-1 and TRBJ2-2, with a weak D call TRBD2 (5 bases). The CDR3 is made up of 14 amino acids. Trimming removed 5 bases at V and 2 bases at J, with 10 bases between. Germline-derived CDR1 and CDR2 are SGHRS and YFSETQ. CDR3 residues: CASRRLSNTGELFF. DNA for the CDR3: TGCGCCAGCAGAAGACTATCAAACACCGGGGAGCTGTTTTTT.

This clonotype was counted at least ten times. The gene calls are TRBV12-3 or TRBV12-4 and TRBJ2-2; the match to TRBD1 covers 7 bases. After removal of 11 bases from V and 4 bases from J, the junction contained 10 bases not matched to a gene. This CDR3 has 14 amino acids. The CDR3 bases are TGTGCCGGAACAGACAGGGTGGGCACCGGGGAGCTGTTTTTT. Protein sequence: CAGTDRVGTGELFF.

The table lists this clonotype with many counts. J is TRBJ2-3 and V is TRBV7-2, with D uncertain. V dropped 3 bases and J dropped 2 bases, with 6 bases sitting between them. The CDR3 length is 13 residues. CDR1 and CDR2 (germline): SGHTA, FQGNSA. CDR3 region: CASSFQTTDTQYF. In DNA, the CDR3 is TGTGCCAGCAGCTTCCAGACCACAGATACGCAGTATTTT.

The gene calls are TRBV20-1 and TRBJ2-1, with TRBD2 identical over 7 bases. V was clipped by 7 bases and J by 7 bases; unmatched bases: 7. In germline, CDR1 is DFQATT, CDR2 SNEGSKA (reference sequence). This CDR3 is built from 12 residues. The CDR3 bases are TGCAGTGGTGCGGGAGTTGGTAATGAGCAGTTCTTC. It is translated as CSGAGVGNEQFF.

The chain has TRBV9 and TRBJ2-7; the D gene is possibly TRBD1 (6 bases). The CDR3 length is 14 residues. The germline gives CDR1 SGDLS, CDR2 YYNGEE. V dropped 4 bases and J dropped 3 bases, with 14 bases sitting between them. The CDR3 spells CASSPTGSGYEQYF. The CDR3 nucleotides read TGTGCCAGCAGCCCCACAGGGTCTGGCTACGAGCAGTACTTC.

The J gene is TRBJ2-7, the V gene TRBV24-1, with 7 bases aligning to TRBD2. Germline trimming cut 4 bases from V and 3 bases from J; bases unmatched to any gene: 17. This CDR3 has 18 residues. Germline V gene lookup returns CDR1 KGHDR and CDR2 SFDVKD. CDR3 coding DNA: TGTGCCACCAGTGACCCAACCGCGTGGGGGAGGGCTCTCTACGAGCAGTACTTC. It codes for CATSDPTAWGRALYEQYF.

This clonotype was observed at least ten times. In DNA, the CDR3 is TGTGCCAGCAGTTTAGGCACTAGCGGGGGGCTCCCCGGGGAGCTGTTTTTT. Its translation is CASSLGTSGGLPGELFF. J is TRBJ2-2 and V is TRBV12-3 or TRBV12-4; 12 nucleotides line up with TRBD2. J gave up 6 bases and V 1 base, and 6 bases lay outside the gene matches. The CDR3 sequence is 17 residues long.

This clonotype has more than one count but fewer than ten. The chain joins TRBV7-8 to TRBJ2-2, with 9 bases that match TRBD2. CDR3 length: 18 residues. V gave up 1 base and J gave up 0 bases; unmatched junction bases: 6. Germline values: CDR1 SGHVS, CDR2 FQNEAQ. The CDR3 is CASSLVHSGGANTGELFF. The DNA of the CDR3 is TGTGCCAGCAGCTTAGTGCATAGCGGGGGCGCGAACACCGGGGAGCTGTTTTTT.

The sample holds many counts of this clonotype. This chain uses TRBV28 with TRBJ1-5; D gene uncertain. Germline values: CDR1 MDHEN, CDR2 SYDVKM. This CDR3 region has 12 residues. Between the trimmed V and J ends, which lost 1 base and 6 bases, there was a span of 4 bases. The CDR3 DNA reads TGTGCCAGCAGTTTATTAGGTCAGCCCCAGCATTTT. Translating gives CASSLLGQPQHF.

This clonotype was seen many times. V usage is TRBV7-2 and J usage is TRBJ2-7, with D possibly being TRBD1 (5 bases). V was trimmed by 2 bases and J by 2 bases, leaving 7 bases between them. The CDR3 spans 13 residues. CDR1 is SGHTA, CDR2 FQGNSA, per germline. The CDR3 protein is CASSLQGAYEQYF. DNA for the CDR3: TGTGCCAGCAGCTTACAGGGTGCCTACGAGCAGTACTTC.

V gene TRBV10-3 combines with J gene TRBJ1-6; TRBD1 might be the D (5 bases). This CDR3 is built from 14 residues. Germline V gene lookup returns CDR1 ENHRY and CDR2 SYGVKD. The V gene lost 3 bases and the J gene lost 9 bases, with 12 bases spanning the gap. Written as DNA, the CDR3 is TGTGCCATCAGTGACGGGCCGAGGGGTTCACCCCTCCACTTT. Translating gives CAISDGPRGSPLHF.

The table lists this clonotype with many counts. The rearrangement uses TRBV29-1 and TRBJ2-2, with no clear D. V lost 4 bases and J 3 bases, leaving 3 bases between the germline ends. The CDR3 length is 11 residues. Germline V gene data show CDR1 as SQVTM and CDR2 as ANQGSEA. CDR3 DNA: TGCAGCGTTGGTGACACCGGGGAGCTGTTTTTT. Translating gives CSVGDTGELFF.

V gene TRBV6-4 combines with J gene TRBJ2-2; a weak D match, TRBD2 (5 bases). V was clipped by 3 bases and J by 5 bases, with 10 bases between them. This CDR3 contains 14 residues. The germline gives CDR1 MRHNA, CDR2 SNTAGT. DNA for the CDR3: TGTGCCAGCAGTGAAAACCTAGCAACCGGGGAGCTGTTTTTT. Its translation: CASSENLATGELFF.

V and J are TRBV18 and TRBJ2-2; 7 nucleotides align to TRBD1. Germline values: CDR1 KGHSH, CDR2 LQKENI. The CDR3 is 15 residues long. The trim removed 1 base at V and 4 bases at J, leaving 3 bases unmatched. As DNA, the CDR3 is TGTGCCAGCTCACCACGAACAGGGGTCACCGGGGAGCTGTTTTTT. This encodes CASSPRTGVTGELFF.